A single sample gave rise to the 21 T cell receptor beta chains below, sequenced in a study of Graves' ophthalmopathy and Graves' hyperthyroidism. Amplification of TCR beta CDR3 regions used RNA transcripts. In the first round, RT-PCR was carried out with HTBI primers, and a multiplex PCR formed the second round. A single record per CDR3 protein comes from TCRdb applying MiXCR to the multiplex PCR reads. The sample records 200,000 to 300,000 distinct CDR3 sequences, 45% being singletons. Input material: peripheral blood. These receptors came from an adult man with Graves' ophthalmopathy.

This clonotype came up a few times. The CDR3 sequence: CSARERLAYNSPLHF. The CDR3 nucleotides are TGCAGTGCTAGAGAACGCTTGGCCTATAATTCACCCCTCCACTTT. This chain uses TRBV20-1 with TRBJ1-6; no clear D. The CDR3 loop spans 15 amino acids. The ends were cut back, 0 bases at V and 2 bases at J, with 8 bases in the middle. Germline V gene data show CDR1 as DFQATT and CDR2 as SNEGSKA (reference sequence).

This clonotype has ten or more counts. V is TRBV2 and J is TRBJ2-7, with D possibly being TRBD1 or TRBD2 (5 bases each). The V and J ends lost 4 bases and 4 bases respectively, with 14 bases between them. Germline assignment: CDR1 SNHLY and CDR2 FYNNEI. CDR3 size: 14 residues. The CDR3 sequence: CASSADGTGYEQYF. In DNA, the CDR3 is TGTGCCAGCAGTGCCGACGGGACGGGTTACGAGCAGTACTTC.

The V and J genes are TRBV9 and TRBJ2-7; D perhaps matches TRBD2 (7 bases). V dropped 1 base and J dropped 3 bases, with 17 bases sitting between them. CDR1 and CDR2 (germline): SGDLS, YYNGEE. The CDR3 runs 16 residues. As DNA, the CDR3 is TGTGCCAGCAGCGTAAGGGGGGGGACGGGCGACTACGAGCAGTACTTC. It is translated as CASSVRGGTGDYEQYF.

The chain recombines TRBV13 with TRBJ1-2; 7 positions agree with TRBD1. The V gene's germline CDR1 is PRHDT and CDR2 FYEKMQ (reference sequence). Trimming cost V 0 bases and J 4 bases; bases outside gene matches: 14. The CDR3 runs to 18 residues. The CDR3 nucleotides are TGTGCCAGCAGCTTAGGCCCTGGAGGTGGAGAGGGGGCCTATGGCTACACCTTC. This gives the protein CASSLGPGGGEGAYGYTF.

The rearrangement joins TRBV7-8 to TRBJ2-5, with 9 bases fitting TRBD2. This CDR3 spans 16 amino acids. J gave up 1 base and V 0 bases, and 3 bases lay outside the gene matches. In germline, CDR1 is SGHVS, CDR2 FQNEAQ. The CDR3 sequence is CASSLALSGGQETQYF. Here the CDR3 DNA reads TGTGCCAGCAGCTTAGCTCTTAGCGGGGGCCAAGAGACCCAGTACTTC.

This chain joins TRBV7-8 and TRBJ1-6; no reliable D call. V was trimmed by 7 bases and J by 0 bases, leaving 10 bases between them. The CDR3 loop spans 15 amino acids. The germline V gene encodes CDR1 SGHVS and CDR2 FQNEAQ. The CDR3 DNA is TGTGCCAGCATGTTAAGAAGCTCCTATAATTCACCCCTCCACTTT. This translates into CASMLRSSYNSPLHF.

The rearrangement uses TRBV12-5 and TRBJ2-7, with TRBD1 matching over 9 bases. Germline V gives CDR1 LGHNT, CDR2 FRNRAP. Unmatched junction bases numbered 7, after V lost 2 bases and J lost 2 bases. The CDR3 length is 16 residues. CDR3 DNA: TGTGCTAGTGGTTTGACTCGACAGGGGGTTACCTACGAGCAGTACTTC. Encoded protein: CASGLTRQGVTYEQYF. Filled out from reference TRBV12-5 and TRBJ2-7, the complete variable domain reads DARVTQTPRHKVTEMGQEVTMRCQPILGHNTVFWYRQTMMQGLELLAYFRNRAPLDDSGMPKDRFSAEMPDATLATLKIQPSEPRDSAVYFCASGLTRQGVTYEQYFGPGTRLTVT.

CDR3 DNA sequence: TGCGCCAGCAGTGAGTCGACAGGGGATGGCTACACCTTC. As protein: CASSESTGDGYTF. The gene calls are TRBV10-2 and TRBJ1-2; 8 bases are shared with TRBD1. V was pared by 0 bases and J by 6 bases, with 0 bases of the junction left unmatched. This CDR3 spans 13 amino acids. Looked up from germline, CDR1 is WSHSY and CDR2 is SAAADI.

In the case of this clonotype: The CDR3 carries no conserved terminal phenylalanine or tryptophan, so it likely arises from a read error. The chain carries TRBV4-2 and TRBJ2-5; TRBD2 agrees at 12 bases. The CDR3 has 16 residues. Trimming at V came to 2 bases and at J to 2 bases, leaving 3 bases not matched to a gene. Germline lookup yields CDR1 LGHNA and CDR2 YNFKEQ. CDR3 nucleotides: TGTGCCAGCAGCCAACTAGCGGGGGGGTCTCAAGAGACCCAGTACCTC. Translating it yields CASSQLAGGSQETQYL.

For the CDR3, the DNA is TGTGCCAGCGGAAGGGGGCCCCAAGAGACCCAGTACTTC. Translating gives CASGRGPQETQYF. The genes are TRBV7-3 and TRBJ2-5; 7 positions match TRBD1. The CDR3 is 13 residues long. Germline CDR1 SGHTA, CDR2 FQGTGA. V gave up 8 bases and J gave up 1 base; unmatched junction bases: 4.

CDR3 DNA sequence: TGTGCCAGCAGCCGGACAGGTCCCCAAGGGAGTGAAAAACTGTTTTTT. It yields the protein CASSRTGPQGSEKLFF. The chain couples TRBV7-2 to TRBJ1-4; 7 bases agree with TRBD1. J lost 7 bases, V lost 5 bases, and 13 bases had no gene match. The germline V gene encodes CDR1 SGHTA and CDR2 FQGNSA. The CDR3 spans 16 residues.

The J gene is TRBJ2-3, the V gene TRBV9; the D gene is possibly TRBD2 (5 bases). The CDR3 is made up of 13 amino acids. The germline gives CDR1 SGDLS, CDR2 YYNGEE. V lost 2 bases, J lost 5 bases, and 9 bases lay in between. CDR3 nucleotides: TGTGCCAGCAGCGTGCTAGCTGTAGATACGCAGTATTTT. Translating it yields CASSVLAVDTQYF.

This chain links TRBV29-1 with TRBJ1-1, with TRBD1 identical over 8 bases. Germline lookup yields CDR1 SQVTM and CDR2 ANQGSEA. The CDR3 loop spans 13 amino acids. The V and J ends lost 7 bases and 3 bases, in that order; junction bases with no gene match: 7. CDR3 in DNA: TGCAGCGCCCGGACAGGGTATGACACTGAAGCTTTCTTT. As protein: CSARTGYDTEAFF.

The rearrangement uses TRBV9 and TRBJ2-2; 7 nucleotides align to TRBD1. The CDR3 runs to 15 residues. Germline CDR1 is SGDLS and CDR2 is YYNGEE. The trim removed 1 base at V and 1 base at J, leaving 1 base unmatched. In DNA form, the CDR3 reads TGTGCCAGCAGCGTACGACAGGGGAACACCGGGGAGCTGTTTTTT. It translates to CASSVRQGNTGELFF.

The chain recombines TRBV5-4 with TRBJ2-7, with unresolved D. The CDR3 consists of 13 residues. The ends were cut back, 7 bases at V and 6 bases at J, with 17 bases in the middle. Germline V gene lookup returns CDR1 SGHNT and CDR2 YYREEE (reference sequence). The CDR3 here is CASRVAILGEQYF. The CDR3 bases are TGTGCCAGCCGCGTAGCCATCCTGGGCGAGCAGTACTTC.

This clonotype has just one count. CDR3 residues: CASSPNGVKNTIYF. The CDR3 DNA reads as TGTGCCAGCAGTCCCAACGGGGTGAAGAACACCATATATTTT. The chain carries TRBV12-3 or TRBV12-4 and TRBJ1-3; D is uncertain. Trimming removed 5 bases from V and 7 bases from J, with 15 bases in between. This CDR3 has 14 residues.

The chain couples TRBV5-4 to TRBJ2-7, with 7 bases matching TRBD2. The CDR3 extends over 13 amino acids. The germline V gene encodes CDR1 SGHNT and CDR2 YYREEE (reference sequence). After removal of 4 bases from V and 3 bases from J, the junction contained 4 bases not matched to a gene. The CDR3 DNA reads as TGTGCCAGCAGCCTAAGCGGGGACTACGAGCAGTACTTC. Protein product: CASSLSGDYEQYF.

The chain links TRBV6-5 to TRBJ1-2; TRBD1 matches at 7 bases. This CDR3 has 17 residues. The ends lost 6 bases at V and 1 base at J; junction bases unmatched: 14. Germline V CDR1 and CDR2: MNHEY, SVGAGI. The CDR3 region has the DNA TGTGCCAGCAGCCCGACCCACCAGGGACAGATTAACTATGGCTACACCTTC. It yields the protein CASSPTHQGQINYGYTF.

The chain uses TRBV12-3 or TRBV12-4 and TRBJ1-4; D gene ambiguous. The CDR3 covers 13 residues. V lost 5 bases to trimming and J lost 14 bases, with 18 bases between them. The CDR3, as DNA: TGTGCCAGCAGTCCCCCTGGGCCCGGGTCGCTGTTTTTT. It is translated as CASSPPGPGSLFF.

V and J are TRBV10-3 and TRBJ1-5; 7 bases are a match to TRBD1. CDR1 and CDR2 from the germline V gene are ENHRY and SYGVKD. V lost 0 bases to trimming and J lost 7 bases; unmatched junction nucleotides: 6. The CDR3 totals 15 residues. This chain's CDR3 is CAISESGTVDQPQHF. Here the CDR3 DNA reads TGTGCCATCAGTGAGTCGGGGACAGTAGACCAGCCCCAGCATTTT.

This chain uses TRBV9 with TRBJ2-7; 9 bases are a match to TRBD1. V lost 3 bases, J lost 4 bases, and 5 bases stayed unmatched. The V gene's germline CDR1 is SGDLS and CDR2 YYNGEE. The CDR3 runs to 14 residues. CDR3 DNA: TGTGCCAGCAGCGGGACAGGGGACGGGTACGAGCAGTACTTC. Translated, it gives CASSGTGDGYEQYF. The full variable domain, its missing parts supplied by reference TRBV9 and TRBJ2-7, is DSGVTQTPKHLITATGQRVTLRCSPRSGDLSVYWYQQSLDQGLQFLIQYYNGEERAKGNILERFSAQQFPDLHSELNLSSLELGDSALYFCASSGTGDGYEQYFGPGTRLTVT.